The 25 T cell receptor beta chains listed next were all sequenced from one sample in a study of T cell clonality in common variable immunodeficiency. The protocol was immunoSEQ multiplex PCR, while the TCRdb copy is restricted to in-frame clones and leaves out a portion. The table lists about 43,000 clones, with no singletons. The sequenced sample was peripheral blood mononuclear cells. The receptors stem from a person aged 18-70 years in good health.

This clone was seen many times. Read coverage stops 3 residues before the CDR3 terminus; the germline J gene supplies the remainder. The genes are TRBV20-1 and TRBJ2-5; D is perhaps TRBD2 (6 bases). Germline CDR1 reads DFQATT; CDR2 reads SNEGSKA (reference sequence). V gave up 2 bases and J gave up 7 bases, with 14 bases separating them. The CDR3 extends over 13 amino acids. CDR3 sequence: CSARPLATATQYF. CDR3 bases read: TGCAGTGCTAGACCGCTAGCGACAGCGACC.

This clone was picked up many times. The CDR3 extends 3 residues past the end of the read, so its final part is completed from the germline J gene. This chain uses TRBV5-1 with TRBJ1-5, with a tentative D call TRBD1 (5 bases). The CDR3 contains 17 residues. Between the trimmed V and J ends, which lost 4 bases and 0 bases, there was a span of 17 bases. Per germline, CDR1 SGHRS and CDR2 YFSETQ. The CDR3 region is CASSVGWGLYSNQPQHF. The covered CDR3 bases are TGCGCCAGCAGCGTCGGATGGGGCCTCTATAGCAATCAGCCC.

This clone was picked up many times. Coverage ceases 3 residues before the CDR3 finishes, and the germline J gene fills in the end. The genes are TRBV19 and TRBJ2-2; 7 nucleotides align to TRBD1. The germline V gene has CDR1 LNHDA and CDR2 SQIVND (reference sequence). The CDR3 sequence is 14 residues long. Losses at the gene ends were 5 bases for V and 3 bases for J; bases not matched to a gene: 3. CDR3 bases read: TGTGCCAGTAGTCCAGGGGGTTACACCGGGGAG. Amino acids: CASSPGGYTGE. The CDR3 in full is CASSPGGYTGELFF.

This clone was seen at least ten times. The read terminates 3 residues before the CDR3 end, so the remaining end is supplied by the germline J gene. The gene calls are TRBV6-1 and TRBJ2-7, with D maybe TRBD2 (7 bases). V lost 4 bases, J lost 1 base, and 14 bases lay in between. The CDR3 totals 15 residues. The germline gives CDR1 MNHNS, CDR2 SASEGT. CDR3 bases read: TGTGCCAGCAGTGGGGCGGGGGCGCTTTCCTACGAG. Its translation is CASSGAGALSYE. The whole CDR3 sequence is CASSGAGALSYEQYF.

Ten or more counts support this clone. The sequenced CDR3 bases are TGTGCCTGGAGTGTCGGTACAGCATACTATGGC. Protein product: CAWSVGTAYYG. Given in full, the CDR3 is CAWSVGTAYYGYTF. The rearrangement links TRBV30 to TRBJ1-2; no clear D gene. The missing CDR3 end, 3 residues past where the read stops, is filled in from the germline J gene. The length of the CDR3 is 14 residues. Per the germline V gene, CDR1 is GTSNPN and CDR2 is SVGIG (reference sequence). The V and J ends lost 0 bases and 3 bases respectively, with 11 bases between them.

Ten or more counts support this clone. The CDR3 end lies 3 residues beyond the end of the read and is filled in from the germline J gene. The rearrangement uses TRBV9 and TRBJ2-5, with D tentatively TRBD1 or TRBD2 (7 bases each). CDR1 is SGDLS and CDR2 is YYNGEE in the germline V gene. The V end was cut by 3 bases, the J end by 0 bases, with 21 bases between. The CDR3 spans 18 residues. The CDR3 loop is CASSGQGGGVGNQETQYF. The DNA read from the CDR3 is TGTGCCAGCAGCGGACAGGGAGGGGGAGTTGGGAACCAAGAGACC.

This clone appeared many times. The DNA ends 3 residues before the CDR3 does, and the rest of the CDR3 is filled in from the germline J gene. The chain has TRBV2 and TRBJ1-2; TRBD1 might be the D (5 bases). Germline values: CDR1 SNHLY, CDR2 FYNNEI. The CDR3 is made up of 14 amino acids. V lost 2 bases to trimming and J lost 5 bases, with 12 bases between them. The DNA read from the CDR3 is TGTGCCAGCAGTGAACTGGGGCTGGGATATGGC. Translating gives CASSELGLGYG. The full CDR3 protein is CASSELGLGYGYTF.

There are many counts of this clone. The read terminates 3 residues before the CDR3 end, so the remaining end is supplied by the germline J gene. V is TRBV5-4 and J is TRBJ2-5; 10 positions match TRBD1. CDR3 length: 15 amino acids. The germline CDR1 and CDR2 sequences are SGHNT and YYREEE (reference sequence). J gave up 5 bases and V 7 bases, and 11 bases lay outside the gene matches. The sequenced CDR3 bases are TGTGCCAGCGGCCCGGGACAGGGGAAGAGGGAGACC. Its protein is CASGPGQGKRET. The whole CDR3 region reads CASGPGQGKRETQYF.

This clone was picked up many times. The CDR3 here is CASSNLAGSHNDYTF. The sequenced CDR3 bases are TGTGCCAGCAGTAATTTGGCGGGATCCCACAATGAC. This chain connects TRBV2 to TRBJ1-2; D gene uncertain. The read is 3 residues too short to cover the CDR3 end, so that end is filled in from the germline J gene. The CDR3 is made up of 15 amino acids. The germline CDR1 and CDR2 sequences are SNHLY and FYNNEI.

This clone was detected ten times or more. The DNA read from the CDR3 is TGTGCCAGCAGCCCGACAGGGTCCGGTGAA. This encodes CASSPTGSGE. The whole CDR3 protein reads CASSPTGSGEAFF. The V gene is TRBV7-3, the J gene TRBJ1-1, with 7 bases fitting TRBD1. The read gets to within 3 residues of the CDR3 end, and the germline J gene fills in the rest. CDR3 length: 13 amino acids. Germline V gene sequence: CDR1 SGHTA, CDR2 FQGTGA. J lost 7 bases, V lost 5 bases, and 7 bases had no gene match.

At least ten counts were recorded for this clone. Read sequence stops 3 residues before the CDR3 end, and the germline J gene provides the missing end. The V call is TRBV6-1, the J call TRBJ1-5, with D maybe TRBD1 (5 bases). This CDR3 has 15 amino acids. Germline V gene lookup returns CDR1 MNHNS and CDR2 SASEGT. Trimming cost V 8 bases and J 1 base, with 15 bases left between them. The chain's CDR3 is CASREEGASNQPQHF. The sequenced CDR3 bases are TGTGCCAGCCGGGAAGAAGGGGCGAGCAATCAGCCC.

This clone was observed many times. Sequencing ends 3 residues short of the CDR3 end; the germline J gene provides the rest. The chain couples TRBV7-3 to TRBJ1-6; D unresolved. Trimming removed 2 bases at V and 8 bases at J, with 7 bases between. The CDR3 consists of 13 residues. Germline CDR1 reads SGHTA; CDR2 reads FQGTGA. CDR3 DNA, as far as it was read: TGTGCCAGCAGCTTAGTTAGGGATTCACCC. As protein: CASSLVRDSP. Given in full, the CDR3 is CASSLVRDSPLHF.

This clone was recorded at least ten times. The CDR3 goes on 3 residues after the read ends, and that part is filled in from the germline J gene. The chain is built from TRBV30 and TRBJ2-1; D unclear. This CDR3 has 11 amino acids. Germline CDR1 reads GTSNPN; CDR2 reads SVGIG (reference sequence). V lost 0 bases and J 9 bases, leaving 6 bases between the germline ends. CDR3: CAWSVLVEQFF. The CDR3 bases that were read are TGTGCCTGGAGTGTACTCGTTGAG.

This clone was seen ten or more times. The observed sequence ends 3 residues before the CDR3 terminus, with the missing tail filled in from the germline J gene. The chain is built from TRBV5-1 and TRBJ2-1; the match to TRBD2 covers 11 bases. V was clipped by 6 bases and J by 0 bases; unmatched bases: 5. Germline V gives CDR1 SGHRS, CDR2 YFSETQ. The CDR3 has 16 amino acids. CDR3 residues: CASNLAGGSSYNEQFF. The CDR3 bases that were read are TGCGCCAGCAATTTAGCGGGAGGGAGCTCCTACAATGAG. Full variable domain (missing parts from reference TRBV5-1 and TRBJ2-1): KAGVTQTPRYLIKTRGQQVTLSCSPISGHRSVSWYQQTPGQGLQFLFEYFSETQRNKGNFPGRFSGRQFSNSRSEMNVSTLELGDSALYLCASNLAGGSSYNEQFFGPGTRLTVL.

This clone was seen ten or more times. The read ends 3 residues before the CDR3 terminus; that terminus is restored from the germline J gene. This chain uses TRBV2 with TRBJ2-1, with 8 bases that match TRBD2. V was pared by 6 bases and J by 6 bases, with 10 bases of the junction left unmatched. The CDR3 is 15 amino acids. Germline loops: CDR1 SNHLY, CDR2 FYNNEI. Partial CDR3 DNA: TGTGCCAGCAGACCCGGGACTAGTCTTTTCAATGAG. Translated, it gives CASRPGTSLFNE. The entire CDR3 sequence reads CASRPGTSLFNEQFF.

This clone was counted many times. The CDR3 end lies 3 residues beyond the end of the read and is filled in from the germline J gene. The chain has TRBV4-1 and TRBJ1-1, with D perhaps matching TRBD1 (6 bases). The V gene lost 1 base and the J gene lost 4 bases, with 10 bases spanning the gap. The CDR3 spans 14 residues. Germline CDR1 reads MGHRA; CDR2 reads YSYEKL. The CDR3 sequence: CASSQGFRGTEAFF. The CDR3 DNA, read in part, is TGCGCCAGCAGCCAAGGTTTCAGGGGCACTGAA.

In this sample, this clone turned up many times. With the read ending 3 residues before the CDR3 end, the germline J gene is used to fill in that end. This sample includes further DNA sequences coding for the same CDR3. The J gene is TRBJ1-4, the V gene TRBV20-1, with 7 bases fitting TRBD1. The CDR3 loop spans 11 amino acids. V lost 6 bases to trimming and J lost 8 bases; unmatched junction nucleotides: 3. Germline CDR1 DFQATT, CDR2 SNEGSKA (reference sequence). CDR3: CSARGQEKLFF. Incomplete CDR3 DNA: TGCAGTGCGAGGGGACAGGAAAAA.

This clone has only a few counts. Read data end 3 residues before the CDR3 end; the end is taken from the germline J gene. The chain combines TRBV30 with TRBJ2-2, with D perhaps matching TRBD1 (5 bases). The V end was cut by 4 bases, the J end by 7 bases, with 13 bases between. This CDR3 has 13 residues. The germline gives CDR1 GTSNPN, CDR2 SVGIG (reference sequence). CDR3 protein: CAWTPLGVGELFF. The part of the CDR3 DNA that was read is TGTGCCTGGACCCCTTTAGGGGTCGGGGAG.

This clone ranks as medium-sized. The read falls 3 residues short of the CDR3 end, and the missing part is taken from the germline J gene. The gene calls are TRBV19 and TRBJ2-5; D unresolved. Trimming stripped 6 bases from V and 3 bases from J, with 5 bases between. The V gene's germline CDR1 is LNHDA and CDR2 SQIVND (reference sequence). The CDR3 totals 11 residues. The CDR3 sequence is CASRAEETQYF. Incomplete CDR3 DNA: TGTGCCAGTAGGGCAGAAGAGACC. Full variable domain (outside the CDR3, taken from reference TRBV19 and TRBJ2-5): DGGITQSPKYLFRKEGQNVTLSCEQNLNHDAMYWYRQDPGQGLRLIYYSQIVNDFQKGDIAEGYSVSREKKESFPLTVTSAQKNPTAFYLCASRAEETQYFGPGTRLLVL.

This clone has ten or more counts. The CDR3 extends 3 residues past the end of the read, so its final part is completed from the germline J gene. The chain couples TRBV30 to TRBJ1-1, with a possible D match to TRBD1 (5 bases). Germline V gene sequence: CDR1 GTSNPN, CDR2 SVGIG (reference sequence). The V end lost 3 bases, the J end lost 6 bases, and 17 bases lay between the germline ends. The CDR3 has 14 amino acids. CDR3 DNA (partial): TGTGCCTGGAGGGTTTTAACGGGGGAAGCTGAA. Its translation is CAWRVLTGEAE. The whole CDR3 sequence reads CAWRVLTGEAEAFF.

This clone showed up many times. The CDR3 end lies 3 residues beyond the end of the read and is filled in from the germline J gene. This chain links TRBV2 with TRBJ1-1; 9 bases fit TRBD1. V lost 6 bases, J lost 4 bases, and 0 bases stayed unmatched. Germline V gives CDR1 SNHLY, CDR2 FYNNEI. The CDR3 has 12 residues. The CDR3 sequence is CASRTGGTEAFF. The part of the CDR3 DNA that was read is TGTGCCAGCAGGACAGGGGGCACTGAA.

This clone was observed many times. The DNA ends 3 residues before the CDR3 does, and the rest of the CDR3 is filled in from the germline J gene. The rearrangement links TRBV7-2 to TRBJ2-3; 7 positions match TRBD2. The trim removed 5 bases at V and 0 bases at J, leaving 5 bases unmatched. CDR1 and CDR2 (germline): SGHTA, FQGNSA. This CDR3 comprises 15 residues. Partial CDR3 DNA: TGTGCCAGCAGCCCCCAGCGGGGAAGCACAGATACG. It yields the protein CASSPQRGSTDT. The entire CDR3 protein is CASSPQRGSTDTQYF.

This clone came up many times. The read ends 3 residues before the CDR3 terminus; that terminus is restored from the germline J gene. This chain joins TRBV4-2 and TRBJ2-1; 10 bases match TRBD1. The CDR3 is made up of 17 amino acids. Germline V gene lookup returns CDR1 LGHNA and CDR2 YNFKEQ. V was clipped by 0 bases and J by 7 bases; unmatched bases: 9. The CDR3 sequence: CASSQETGTGVRNEQFF. The sequenced CDR3 bases are TGTGCCAGCAGCCAAGAGACAGGGACAGGGGTCAGGAATGAG.

This clone appeared many times. With the read ending 3 residues before the CDR3 end, the germline J gene is used to fill in that end. This rearrangement joins TRBV2 to TRBJ1-5, with D perhaps matching TRBD1 (5 bases). Per the germline V gene, CDR1 is SNHLY and CDR2 is FYNNEI. The CDR3 spans 15 residues. V was trimmed by 2 bases and J by 2 bases, leaving 10 bases between them. CDR3 protein: CASSEPGGGNQPQHF. The DNA read from the CDR3 is TGTGCCAGCAGTGAACCGGGAGGGGGCAATCAGCCC.

This clone has at least ten counts. The read is 3 residues too short to cover the CDR3 end, so that end is filled in from the germline J gene. V usage is TRBV6-1 and J usage is TRBJ1-5; 7 bases fit TRBD1. Losses at the gene ends were 1 base for V and 2 bases for J; bases not matched to a gene: 5. The CDR3 sequence is 16 residues long. Germline values: CDR1 MNHNS, CDR2 SASEGT. The CDR3 loop is CASSEVGTGGNQPQHF. Partial CDR3 DNA: TGTGCCAGCAGTGAAGTCGGTACAGGGGGCAATCAGCCC.